The clone carrying this TCR beta chain was recorded at least ten times. This sample was taken from a study of Graves' ophthalmopathy and Graves' hyperthyroidism. Amplification of the TCR beta CDR3 regions used RNA transcripts (as template). HTBI-primed first-round RT-PCR preceded second-round multiplex PCR. Via MiXCR, TCRdb re-called the multiplex PCR reads, giving one row per CDR3 protein. The table shows hundreds of thousands of distinct CDR3 sequences, with over 20% occurring only once. V was pared by 0 bases and J by 2 bases, with 14 bases between. CDR3 length: 16 residues. Germline V lookup: CDR1 MDHEN, CDR2 SYDVKM.

The J gene is TRBJ2-7, the V gene TRBV28, with D perhaps matching TRBD1 (6 bases). Sequencing was performed on peripheral blood. This TCR came from a woman in her late teens or twenties with stable Graves' hyperthyroidism. Some clones in this sample may be carry-over from other donors' samples. The CDR3 DNA reads TGTGCCAGCAGTTTATGGGGGACAAATCCCACCTACGAGCAGTACTTC. This translates into CASSLWGTNPTYEQYF.